Listed below are T cell receptor beta chains from one sample, sequenced in a study of shared clonotypes between healthy human individuals. Libraries were prepared by immunoSEQ multiplex PCR; TCRdb keeps only in-frame clonotypes and omits some of them. Altogether some 200,000 clones are present, approximately 70% being singletons, with the ten largest covering 10%. Sequences were obtained from memory CD4+ T cells sorted from blood. These receptors were collected from a man aged 25-45 years in good health. Both conserved end residues are part of each CDR3. Fields, in order: clone size, J gene, D gene, V gene, CDR3 protein, CDR3 DNA. D genes are given only for firm matches. Clone size appears in some rows only: once, few, many, or a class for an expanded clone.

>-|TRBJ2-1|-|TRBV5-4
CASSLGSASAGNEQFF
TGTGCCAGCAGCTTGGGGAGCGCATCGGCGGGGAATGAGCAGTTCTTC
>-|TRBJ2-7|-|TRBV19
CASSMDGGSYEQYF
TGTGCCAGTAGTATGGACGGGGGTTCCTACGAGCAGTACTTC
>-|TRBJ2-2|-|TRBV28
CASRPVILRKNYTGELFF
TGTGCCAGCAGGCCGGTAATTCTCCGCAAGAACTACACCGGGGAGCTGTTTTTT
>-|TRBJ1-4|-|TRBV6-1
CASSGGLAGEKLFF
TGTGCCAGCAGTGGCGGGCTAGCGGGAGAAAAACTGTTTTTT
>-|TRBJ1-4|-|TRBV7-9
CASSPDGRNEKLFF
TGTGCCAGCAGCCCGGACGGACGTAATGAAAAACTGTTTTTT
>-|TRBJ2-7|TRBD1|TRBV11-3
CASSPLRRTGDYEQYF
TGTGCCAGCAGCCCCCTCCGTAGGACAGGGGACTACGAGCAGTACTTC
>-|TRBJ1-1|TRBD1|TRBV11-2
CASSLVGQGGTEAFF
TGTGCCAGCAGCTTAGTTGGACAGGGGGGGACTGAAGCTTTCTTT
>-|TRBJ1-3|TRBD1|TRBV7-2
CASSSRAGGFGNTIYF
TGTGCCAGCAGCTCGAGGGCAGGGGGCTTTGGAAACACCATATATTTT
>many|TRBJ2-7|TRBD1|TRBV6-6
CASSRQGSEQYF
TGTGCCAGCAGTAGACAGGGGAGCGAGCAGTACTTC
>-|TRBJ1-5|-|TRBV14
CASSQGGASNQPQHF
TGTGCCAGCAGCCAAGGAGGGGCTAGCAATCAGCCCCAGCATTTT
>-|TRBJ2-7|-|TRBV5-1
CASSFSGAYEQYF
TGCGCCAGCAGCTTTTCAGGGGCCTACGAGCAGTACTTC
>few|TRBJ1-5|TRBD1|TRBV15
CATSSDRGRRQPQHF
TGTGCCACCAGCAGCGACAGGGGGCGGCGGCAGCCCCAGCATTTT
>-|TRBJ2-5|-|TRBV18
CASSRGLIEETQYF
TGTGCCAGCTCACGGGGACTTATTGAAGAGACCCAGTACTTC
>-|TRBJ2-1|-|TRBV6-1
CASSDEVVGGFYNEQFF
TGTGCCAGCAGTGACGAAGTGGTAGGGGGTTTCTACAATGAGCAGTTCTTC
>-|TRBJ2-1|TRBD2|TRBV10-2
CAALGGASSYNEQFF
TGCGCCGCACTCGGGGGGGCGAGCTCCTACAATGAGCAGTTCTTC
>-|TRBJ1-2|TRBD1|TRBV11-2
CASSKDRVSNYGYTF
TGTGCCAGCAGCAAAGACAGGGTTAGCAACTATGGCTACACCTTC
>-|TRBJ1-1|-|TRBV7-3
CASSPSPNTEAFF
TGTGCCAGCAGCCCCTCACCGAACACTGAAGCTTTCTTT
>-|TRBJ1-1|TRBD1|TRBV12-5
CASGRDQGGAFF
TGTGCTAGTGGGAGAGACCAGGGGGGAGCTTTCTTT
>-|TRBJ2-7|TRBD2|TRBV15
CATSRDPTGLPNF
TGTGCCACCAGCAGAGATCCTACGGGACTACCTAACTTC
>-|TRBJ2-7|TRBD1|TRBV7-8
CASSLGGQPSYEQYF
TGTGCCAGCAGCTTAGGGGGACAGCCATCCTACGAGCAGTACTTC
>-|TRBJ1-3|TRBD1|TRBV28
CASSPAGGNSGNTIYF
TGTGCCAGCAGTCCCGCAGGGGGCAACTCTGGAAACACCATATATTTT
>-|TRBJ2-3|-|TRBV6-4
CASSPGGGTDTQYF
TGTGCCAGCAGCCCTGGGGGAGGCACAGATACGCAGTATTTT
>once|TRBJ2-7|-|TRBV2
CASSREEIYYEQYF
TGTGCCAGCAGCCGAGAGGAAATTTACTACGAGCAGTACTTC
>-|TRBJ2-1|TRBD2|TRBV7-3
CASSPRLAGRHEQFF
TGTGCCAGCAGCCCAAGACTAGCGGGACGACATGAGCAGTTCTTC
>-|TRBJ2-7|-|TRBV2
CASSEWDGTAGFEQYF
TGTGCCAGCAGTGAGTGGGACGGGACGGCGGGTTTCGAGCAGTACTTC
>-|TRBJ2-3|TRBD1|TRBV25-1
CASSGPGQPISDTQYF
TGTGCCAGCAGTGGACCGGGACAGCCGATTTCGGATACGCAGTATTTT
>-|TRBJ2-2|TRBD2|TRBV28
CATALGLGHAGELFF
TGTGCCACTGCACTCGGACTAGGGCATGCCGGGGAGCTGTTTTTT
>-|TRBJ1-2|-|TRBV25-1
CASSEWMRGYTF
TGTGCCAGCAGTGAATGGATGCGTGGCTACACCTTC
>few|TRBJ2-3|-|TRBV5-1
CASSSDWGTDTQYF
TGCGCCAGCAGTAGCGATTGGGGCACAGATACGCAGTATTTT
>few|TRBJ2-1|TRBD2|TRBV11-2
CASSYTSGTYNEQFF
TGTGCCAGCAGCTACACTAGCGGGACCTACAATGAGCAGTTCTTC
>-|TRBJ2-5|TRBD2|TRBV15
CATGTSGRTETQYF
TGTGCCACCGGGACTAGCGGGAGAACGGAGACCCAGTACTTC
>-|TRBJ1-5|TRBD1|TRBV10-3
CAIGGTGGSQPQHF
TGTGCCATCGGGGGGACAGGGGGATCTCAGCCCCAGCATTTT
>-|TRBJ1-2|TRBD1|TRBV5-4
CASRPHGTGDGYTF
TGTGCCAGCAGGCCTCACGGGACAGGAGATGGCTACACCTTC
>-|TRBJ2-2|TRBD1|TRBV15
CATSREGTGTGELFF
TGTGCCACCAGCCGGGAAGGGACAGGCACCGGGGAGCTGTTTTTT
>few|TRBJ2-1|-|TRBV29-1
CSVAIGRTYNEQFF
TGCAGCGTTGCAATAGGGAGAACCTACAATGAGCAGTTCTTC
>-|TRBJ2-1|TRBD1|TRBV5-5
CASVMDRGFNEQFF
TGTGCCAGCGTTATGGACAGGGGTTTCAATGAGCAGTTCTTC
>-|TRBJ1-2|-|TRBV7-2
CASSWTDALRGYTF
TGTGCCAGCAGCTGGACAGATGCTCTTCGTGGCTACACCTTC
>-|TRBJ2-1|-|TRBV6-1
CASSELGSYNEQFF
TGTGCCAGCAGTGAACTGGGGAGCTACAATGAGCAGTTCTTC
>-|TRBJ2-7|-|TRBV11-2
CASSLDRYEQYF
TGTGCCAGCAGCTTAGATAGGTACGAGCAGTACTTC
>-|TRBJ2-3|TRBD1|TRBV15
CATRTGGSTDTQYF
TGTGCCACTCGGACAGGGGGCAGCACAGATACGCAGTATTTT
>-|TRBJ2-5|-|TRBV7-2
CASSSGGGLGQETQYF
TGTGCCAGCAGCTCAGGGGGGGGACTAGGGCAAGAGACCCAGTACTTC
>-|TRBJ2-3|-|TRBV30
CAWSSGGTDTQYF
TGTGCCTGGAGTTCTGGGGGCACAGATACGCAGTATTTT
>-|TRBJ2-7|TRBD2|TRBV5-1
CASSLAASYEQYF
TGCGCCAGCAGTCTAGCGGCCTCCTACGAGCAGTACTTC
>many|TRBJ1-5|-|TRBV2
CASSAGTFSNQPQHF
TGTGCCAGCAGCGCCGGGACATTTAGCAATCAGCCCCAGCATTTT
>-|TRBJ1-1|-|TRBV9
CASSVGVGSEAFF
TGTGCCAGCAGCGTAGGGGTAGGCTCTGAAGCTTTCTTT
>-|TRBJ2-7|TRBD1|TRBV6-6
CASSYHRQGAYEQYF
TGTGCCAGCAGTTACCATAGACAGGGGGCTTACGAGCAGTACTTC
>-|TRBJ2-3|-|TRBV12-5
CASGLTAGASSTDTQYF
TGTGCTAGTGGTTTGACCGCAGGGGCCTCTTCCACAGATACGCAGTATTTT
>once|TRBJ2-2|-|TRBV7-8
CASSARHTGINTGELFF
TGTGCCAGCAGCGCCCGGCACACCGGGATCAACACCGGGGAGCTGTTTTTT
>-|TRBJ1-3|TRBD1|TRBV6-1
CASSGGQESSGNTIYF
TGTGCCAGCAGTGGGGGACAGGAAAGCTCTGGAAACACCATATATTTT
>few|TRBJ1-1|TRBD1|TRBV29-1
CSLRTGENTEAFF
TGCAGCCTAAGGACAGGGGAGAACACTGAAGCTTTCTTT
>-|TRBJ2-1|-|TRBV4-3
CASSQDLLRSRSSHNEQFF
TGCGCCAGCAGCCAAGATTTACTTCGGTCCAGGTCGAGCCACAATGAGCAGTTCTTC